The T cell receptor (beta chain) under discussion was sequenced for a study of molecular identifiers for immune sequencing clone quantification. Ten or more counts support this clonotype. Its specificity is unknown. General study points: Over 97% of CMV-specific effector molecules, but under 1% of naive ones, were in clones above 20 copies.

TCRdb re-derived calls from the PCR reads in MiXCR, one entry per CDR3 protein. The table includes some 91,000 distinct CDR3 sequences, less than 25% detected once. This CDR3 is built from 11 residues. The germline V and J ends were trimmed by 7 bases and 5 bases, with 9 bases remaining between them. CDR1 and CDR2 from the germline V gene are SQVTM and ANQGSEA. This clonotype originated in a human donor in good health. Some libraries in this study had Jurkat cell RNA spiked in. Sequenced input: naive CD8+ T cells from blood, with Jurkat cell RNA spiked in. Described subset: FACS-sorted CD8+CD4-CCR7+CD45RA+ naive T cells. This chain joins TRBV29-1 and TRBJ2-1; D is undetermined. The CDR3 sequence is CSGTSNNEQFF. CDR3 bases: TGCAGCGGGACGAGTAACAATGAGCAGTTCTTC.